The 9 T cell receptor beta chains below all came from one sample that was sequenced in a study of CD8+CD57+ T cells in acquired aplastic anemia. Individuals selected for sequencing had exhibited CD8+CD57+ cell expansion on flow cytometry. Genomic DNA constituted the template upon which TCR beta VDJ and CDR3 profiling was performed. Using its own MiXCR run on the reads, TCRdb lists one record per CDR3 protein. The table has under 200,000 distinct CDR3 sequences, roughly 48% seen once; the top ten hold around a third. The sequencing sample was made of sorted CD4+, CD8+, or CD8+CD57+ T cells (not recorded which) from PBMCs. These receptor sequences come from a human donor with aplastic anemia.

This clonotype was found many times. The chain uses TRBV4-1 and TRBJ1-2; 7 positions agree with TRBD1. CDR1 MGHRA and CDR2 YSYEKL come from the germline V gene. This CDR3 is 14 amino acids long. J lost 2 bases, V lost 5 bases, and 5 bases had no gene match. Here the CDR3 reads CASSRPGQNYGYTF. CDR3 nucleotides: TGCGCCAGCAGCAGACCGGGACAGAACTATGGCTACACCTTC.

This clonotype was seen repeatedly, ten times or more. Here the CDR3 DNA reads TGTGCCAGCAGCCCTATTTCGGGGGGCAGCACAGATACGCAGTATTTT. Amino acid sequence: CASSPISGGSTDTQYF. V is TRBV7-9 and J is TRBJ2-3; TRBD2 is a possible D gene (7 bases). This CDR3 comprises 16 residues. CDR1 SEHNR and CDR2 FQNEAQ come from the germline V gene (reference sequence). Trimming stripped 5 bases from V and 0 bases from J, with 15 bases between.

Many counts were recorded for this clonotype. The chain recombines TRBV5-1 with TRBJ1-1; 7 bases fit TRBD1. Trimming removed 6 bases from V and 3 bases from J; junction bases left unmatched: 8. The CDR3 consists of 14 residues. Germline CDR1 is SGHRS and CDR2 is YFSETQ. The CDR3 is CASKVGQGDTEAFF. The CDR3 DNA reads as TGCGCCAGCAAGGTCGGGCAGGGGGACACTGAAGCTTTCTTT.

The CDR3 sequence: CASSQDDRAYEQYF. The CDR3 DNA sequence: TGCGCCAGCAGCCAGGACGACAGGGCCTACGAGCAGTACTTC. The chain is built from TRBV4-1 and TRBJ2-7; TRBD1 matches 7 bases. This CDR3 contains 14 residues. J gave up 2 bases and V 3 bases, and 4 bases lay outside the gene matches. Germline V gene sequence: CDR1 MGHRA, CDR2 YSYEKL.

The chain recombines TRBV10-3 with TRBJ2-5; no reliable D call. Deletions cut 0 bases from V and 3 bases from J, with 8 bases between. The CDR3 is 14 residues long. Germline V gene data show CDR1 as ENHRY and CDR2 as SYGVKD. Here the CDR3 DNA reads TGTGCCATCAGTGAGTCTCAGGAAAAAGAGACCCAGTACTTC. Translated: CAISESQEKETQYF.

The V and J genes are TRBV24-1 and TRBJ2-2; 10 nucleotides line up with TRBD2. J was trimmed by 3 bases and V by 4 bases; bases with no gene match: 7. The CDR3 has 17 amino acids. The V gene's germline CDR1 is KGHDR and CDR2 SFDVKD. The CDR3 loop reads CATSEPSGSKDTGELFF. The CDR3 DNA is TGTGCCACCAGTGAACCTAGCGGGAGTAAGGACACCGGGGAGCTGTTTTTT.

The chain couples TRBV7-9 to TRBJ2-3; no definite D call. Trimming left V 6 bases short and J 6 bases short, with 13 bases between. The CDR3 contains 13 residues. The V gene's germline CDR1 is SEHNR and CDR2 FQNEAQ (reference sequence). CDR3 region: CASSFGPFDTQYF. CDR3 nucleotides: TGTGCCAGCAGTTTCGGCCCTTTCGATACGCAGTATTTT.

This chain's CDR3 is CASSSLWTSGAYEQYF. CDR3 bases: TGTGCCAGCAGTTCTCTCTGGACTAGCGGGGCCTACGAGCAGTACTTC. The gene calls are TRBV6-2 or TRBV6-3 and TRBJ2-7; 12 bases line up with TRBD2. Germline V gives CDR1 MNHEY, CDR2 SVGEGT. This CDR3 region has 16 residues. Losses at the gene ends were 4 bases for V and 2 bases for J; bases not matched to a gene: 6.

The V call is TRBV20-1, the J call TRBJ2-3; D remains ambiguous. Germline V gene lookup returns CDR1 DFQATT and CDR2 SNEGSKA (reference sequence). V shed 3 bases and J shed 2 bases, with 12 bases lying between them. The CDR3 has 14 residues. Written as DNA, the CDR3 is TGCAGTGCTAGGTGGCCACAATTCACAGATACGCAGTATTTT. Its protein product is CSARWPQFTDTQYF.